The rows below give T cell receptor beta chains drawn from one sample of a study of T cell responses to AZD1222 COVID-19 vaccine. TCRdb keeps only in-frame clones here, not all; method: immunoSEQ multiplex PCR. The profile shows around 120,000 clones, roughly 84% of them singletons. Sequenced here: peripheral blood, sampled on day 0 of AZD1222 vaccination. The receptors were gathered from an adult in good health. The CDR3 runs from the conserved cysteine through the conserved F or W. A D gene is named only where the DNA matches it firmly. Size is stated for part of the rows, as once, few or many counts, or as a class when the clone is expanded.

few	TRBD1	TRBV29-1	18	TRBJ1-4	CSVEDDGTGGSVNEKLFF	TGCAGCGTTGAAGATGATGGGACAGGGGGATCGGTTAATGAAAAACTGTTTTTT
NA	TRBD1	TRBV19	16	TRBJ1-1	CASRSAGGSGNTEAFF	TGTGCCAGTAGGTCAGCAGGGGGCTCAGGGAACACTGAAGCTTTCTTT
once	TRBD1	TRBV19	14	TRBJ1-5	CASGDRVGDQPQHF	TGTGCCAGTGGGGACAGGGTAGGCGATCAGCCCCAGCATTTT
NA	NA	TRBV18	15	TRBJ1-1	CASSTRAGLNTEAFF	TGTGCCAGCTCTACCAGGGCGGGACTGAACACTGAAGCTTTCTTT
NA	NA	TRBV19	14	TRBJ1-1	CASTPTGRGTEAFF	TGTGCCAGTACTCCAACAGGGCGCGGCACTGAAGCTTTCTTT
NA	TRBD1	TRBV9	15	TRBJ2-2	CASRSGQGNTGELFF	TGTGCCAGCAGATCCGGACAGGGGAACACCGGGGAGCTGTTTTTT
NA	NA	TRBV12-3/TRBV12-4	13	TRBJ1-5	CASQKWGEGPQHF	TGTGCCAGCCAAAAGTGGGGGGAAGGGCCCCAGCATTTT
NA	TRBD1	TRBV19	13	TRBJ1-5	CAAGTGGNQPQHF	TGTGCCGCGGGGACAGGAGGCAATCAGCCCCAGCATTTT
NA	TRBD2	TRBV6-2/TRBV6-3	15	TRBJ2-7	CASSFPTSGVYEQYF	TGTGCCAGCAGCTTTCCGACTAGCGGGGTCTACGAGCAGTACTTC
NA	TRBD1	TRBV4-3	16	TRBJ2-1	CASSQSDRGYYNEQFF	TGCGCCAGCAGCCAATCGGACAGGGGCTACTACAATGAGCAGTTCTTC
few	TRBD1	TRBV24-1	15	TRBJ2-5	CATSATGTGRETQYF	TGTGCCACCAGTGCCACCGGGACAGGGAGGGAGACCCAGTACTTC
NA	NA	TRBV12-5	12	TRBJ1-5	CASGRDRQAQHF	TGTGCTAGTGGCCGGGATCGTCAGGCCCAGCATTTT
NA	NA	TRBV7-2	13	TRBJ2-7	CASSFLSHYEQYF	TGTGCCAGCAGCTTTCTTTCCCACTACGAGCAGTACTTC
NA	NA	TRBV6-5	16	TRBJ1-1	CASSYSVIGVGTEAFF	TGTGCCAGCAGTTACTCCGTTATTGGGGTGGGCACTGAAGCTTTCTTT
NA	TRBD2	TRBV4-3	16	TRBJ2-3	CASSQERTSPTDTQYF	TGCGCCAGCAGCCAAGAGCGGACTAGCCCTACAGATACGCAGTATTTT
NA	TRBD1	TRBV30	15	TRBJ1-1	CAWSPGTEIPTEAFF	TGTGCCTGGAGCCCCGGGACAGAGATTCCCACTGAAGCTTTCTTT
once	NA	TRBV4-2	14	TRBJ1-1	CASSQVRDDTEAFF	TGTGCCAGCAGCCAAGTAAGGGATGACACTGAAGCTTTCTTT
NA	TRBD2	TRBV18	16	TRBJ2-2	CASSPNSGGSTGELFF	TGTGCCAGCTCACCCAATAGCGGGGGATCCACCGGGGAGCTGTTTTTT
NA	NA	TRBV7-9	12	TRBJ1-1	CASSIMNTEAFF	TGTGCCAGCAGCATAATGAACACTGAAGCTTTCTTT
NA	TRBD2	TRBV10-3	14	TRBJ2-7	CAISDGGAGDEQYF	TGTGCCATCAGTGATGGCGGGGCGGGGGACGAGCAGTACTTC
NA	NA	TRBV3-1/TRBV3-2	14	TRBJ1-1	CASSQMRQNTEAFF	TGTGCCAGCAGCCAAATGCGACAGAACACTGAAGCTTTCTTT
once	NA	TRBV5-6	15	TRBJ2-3	CASSYAPGQSDTQYF	TGTGCCAGCAGCTACGCCCCCGGTCAATCAGATACGCAGTATTTT
NA	TRBD1	TRBV5-6	15	TRBJ2-5	CASSPGQGFQETQYF	TGTGCCTCCTCACCGGGACAGGGTTTCCAAGAGACCCAGTACTTC
NA	NA	TRBV5-1	14	TRBJ1-3	CASCDDPGSDTIYF	TGCGCCAGCTGCGATGATCCGGGTTCGGACACCATATATTTT
NA	NA	TRBV7-2	14	TRBJ2-5	CASSFRLGGGTQYF	TGTGCCAGCAGCTTCAGACTAGGAGGGGGGACCCAGTACTTC
few	NA	TRBV2	14	TRBJ1-1	CASNWDAGIAEAFF	TGTGCCAGCAACTGGGATGCAGGGATCGCTGAAGCTTTCTTT
NA	NA	TRBV21-1	18	TRBJ1-5	CASSPRGGFRGGYQPQHF	TGTGCCAGCAGCCCTCGAGGTGGTTTCAGGGGAGGCTATCAGCCCCAGCATTTT
NA	NA	TRBV6-6	14	TRBJ2-3	CASSQLGYADTQYF	TGTGCCAGCAGCCAACTAGGATACGCAGATACGCAGTATTTT
NA	NA	TRBV12-3/TRBV12-4	11	TRBJ2-1	CASMGAGEQFF	TGTGCCAGTATGGGGGCGGGGGAGCAGTTCTTC
once	NA	TRBV5-1	14	TRBJ1-2	CASSLGTKTIGYTF	TGCGCCAGCAGCTTGGGGACCAAGACGATCGGCTACACCTTC
NA	TRBD1	TRBV19	15	TRBJ1-1	CASSNAGGLFTEAFF	TGTGCCAGTAGTAACGCAGGGGGGCTTTTTACTGAAGCTTTCTTT
NA	TRBD2	TRBV3-1/TRBV3-2	17	TRBJ2-5	CASSQSLAGGNQETQYF	TGTGCCAGCAGCCAGAGCCTAGCGGGGGGGAACCAAGAGACCCAGTACTTC
NA	NA	TRBV18	13	TRBJ1-1	CASSPVRGTEAFF	TGTGCCAGCTCACCCGTTCGTGGCACTGAAGCTTTCTTT
NA	NA	TRBV11-2	15	TRBJ1-5	CASSLGRGSYQPQHF	TGTGCCAGCAGCTTAGGCAGGGGAAGTTACCAGCCCCAGCATTTT
NA	TRBD1	TRBV7-9	16	TRBJ2-7	CASSFPGQGSSYEQYF	TGTGCCAGCAGCTTTCCTGGACAGGGTAGCTCCTACGAGCAGTACTTC
NA	NA	TRBV5-4	14	TRBJ1-1	CASSLAGGNTEAFF	TGTGCCAGCAGCTTGGCCGGGGGGAACACTGAAGCTTTCTTT
NA	TRBD1	TRBV10-3	14	TRBJ2-3	CAIRPGQGTDTQYF	TGTGCCATACGCCCGGGACAGGGCACAGATACGCAGTATTTT
NA	NA	TRBV19	13	TRBJ2-7	CASRDLSSYEQYF	TGTGCGTCCCGGGACTTGAGCTCCTACGAGCAGTACTTC
NA	NA	TRBV3-1/TRBV3-2	17	TRBJ2-4	CASSQDLDRPTGNIQYF	TGTGCCAGCAGCCAAGATCTAGACAGGCCGACGGGAAACATTCAGTACTTC
NA	NA	TRBV2	12	TRBJ1-1	CASSEQLAEAFF	TGTGCCAGCAGTGAGCAACTAGCTGAAGCTTTCTTT